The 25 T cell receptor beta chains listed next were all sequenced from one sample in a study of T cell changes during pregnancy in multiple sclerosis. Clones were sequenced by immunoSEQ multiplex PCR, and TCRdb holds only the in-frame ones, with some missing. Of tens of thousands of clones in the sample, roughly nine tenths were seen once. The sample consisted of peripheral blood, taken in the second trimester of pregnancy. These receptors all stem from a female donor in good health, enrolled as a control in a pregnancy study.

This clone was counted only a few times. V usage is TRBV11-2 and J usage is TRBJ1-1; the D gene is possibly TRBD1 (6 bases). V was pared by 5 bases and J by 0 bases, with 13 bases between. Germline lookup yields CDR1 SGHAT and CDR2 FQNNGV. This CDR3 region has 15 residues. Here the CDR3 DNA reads TGTGCCAGCAGCAGCTTCACAGGGTTGAACACTGAAGCTTTCTTT. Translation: CASSSFTGLNTEAFF. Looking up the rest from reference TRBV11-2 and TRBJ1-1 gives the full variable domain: EAGVAQSPRYKIIEKRQSVAFWCNPISGHATLYWYQQILGQGPKLLIQFQNNGVVDDSQLPKDRFSAERLKGVDSTLKIQPAKLEDSAVYLCASSSFTGLNTEAFFGQGTRLTVV.

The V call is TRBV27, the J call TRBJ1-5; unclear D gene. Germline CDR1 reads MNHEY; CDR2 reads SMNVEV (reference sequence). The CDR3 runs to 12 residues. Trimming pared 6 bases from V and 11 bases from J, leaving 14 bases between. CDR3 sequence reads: CASRPFGGAQHF. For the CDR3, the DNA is TGTGCCAGCAGACCCTTTGGCGGGGCCCAGCATTTT.

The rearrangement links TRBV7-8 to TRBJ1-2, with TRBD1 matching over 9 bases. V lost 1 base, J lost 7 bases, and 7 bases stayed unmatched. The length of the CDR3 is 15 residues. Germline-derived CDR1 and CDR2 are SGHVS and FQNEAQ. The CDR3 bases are TGTGCCAGCAGCTTAGTCGGGGGGACAGGGCCTGGCTACACCTTC. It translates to CASSLVGGTGPGYTF.

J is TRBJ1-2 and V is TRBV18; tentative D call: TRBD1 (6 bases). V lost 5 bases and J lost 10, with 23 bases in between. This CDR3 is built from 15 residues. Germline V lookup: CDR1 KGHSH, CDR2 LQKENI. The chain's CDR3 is CASSFQTGQNWYYTF. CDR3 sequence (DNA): TGTGCCAGCTCATTCCAAACGGGACAAAATTGGTACTACACCTTC.

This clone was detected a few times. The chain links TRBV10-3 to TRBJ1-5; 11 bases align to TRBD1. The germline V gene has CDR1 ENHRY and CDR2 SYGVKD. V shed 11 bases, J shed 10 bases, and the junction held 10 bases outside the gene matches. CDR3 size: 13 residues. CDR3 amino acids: CAPQGQGAIPQHF. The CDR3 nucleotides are TGTGCCCCCCAAGGACAGGGGGCTATCCCCCAGCATTTT.

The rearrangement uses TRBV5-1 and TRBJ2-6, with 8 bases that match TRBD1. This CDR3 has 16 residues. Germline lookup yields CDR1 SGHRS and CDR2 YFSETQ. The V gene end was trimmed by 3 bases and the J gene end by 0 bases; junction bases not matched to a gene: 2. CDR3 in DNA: TGCGCCAGCAGCTCCGGGACAGGCTCTGGGGCCAACGTCCTGACTTTC. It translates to CASSSGTGSGANVLTF. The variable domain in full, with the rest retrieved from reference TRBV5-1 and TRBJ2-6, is KAGVTQTPRYLIKTRGQQVTLSCSPISGHRSVSWYQQTPGQGLQFLFEYFSETQRNKGNFPGRFSGRQFSNSRSEMNVSTLELGDSALYLCASSSGTGSGANVLTFGAGSRLTVL.

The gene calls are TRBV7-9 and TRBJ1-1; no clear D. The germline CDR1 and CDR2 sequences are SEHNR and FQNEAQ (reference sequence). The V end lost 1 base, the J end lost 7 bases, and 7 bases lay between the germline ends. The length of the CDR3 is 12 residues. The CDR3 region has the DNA TGTGCCAGCAGCTTAGTGCCGGGTGAAGCTTTCTTT. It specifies CASSLVPGEAFF.

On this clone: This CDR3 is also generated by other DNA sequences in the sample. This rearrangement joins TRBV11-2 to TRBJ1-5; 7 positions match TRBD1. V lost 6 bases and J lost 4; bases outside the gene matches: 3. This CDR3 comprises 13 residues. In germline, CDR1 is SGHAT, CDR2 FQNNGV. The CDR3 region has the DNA TGTGCCAGCAGTCGGACAGGAAATCAGCCCCAGCATTTT. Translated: CASSRTGNQPQHF.

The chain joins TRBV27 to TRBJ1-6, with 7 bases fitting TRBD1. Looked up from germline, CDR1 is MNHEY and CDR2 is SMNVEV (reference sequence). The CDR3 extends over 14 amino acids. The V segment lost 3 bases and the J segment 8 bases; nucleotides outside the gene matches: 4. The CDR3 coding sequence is TGTGCCAGCAGTTTGGGGGACAGTTATTCACCCCTCCACTTT. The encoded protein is CASSLGDSYSPLHF.

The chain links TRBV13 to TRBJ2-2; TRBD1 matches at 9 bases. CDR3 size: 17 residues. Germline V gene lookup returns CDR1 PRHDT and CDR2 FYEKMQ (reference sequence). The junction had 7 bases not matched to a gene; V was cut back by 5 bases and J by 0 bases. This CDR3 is CASSTRTGGANTGELFF. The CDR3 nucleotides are TGTGCCAGCAGCACGCGAACAGGGGGCGCGAACACCGGGGAGCTGTTTTTT. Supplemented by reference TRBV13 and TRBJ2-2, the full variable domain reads AAGVIQSPRHLIKEKRETATLKCYPIPRHDTVYWYQQGPGQDPQFLISFYEKMQSDKGSIPDRFSAQQFSDYHSELNMSSLELGDSALYFCASSTRTGGANTGELFFGEGSRLTVL.

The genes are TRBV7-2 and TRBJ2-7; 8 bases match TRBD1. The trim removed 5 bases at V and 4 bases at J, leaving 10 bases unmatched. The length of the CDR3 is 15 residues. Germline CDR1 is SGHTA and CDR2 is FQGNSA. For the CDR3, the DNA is TGTGCCAGCAGCCGCACCGGGACAGGAGCATACGAGCAGTACTTC. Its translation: CASSRTGTGAYEQYF.

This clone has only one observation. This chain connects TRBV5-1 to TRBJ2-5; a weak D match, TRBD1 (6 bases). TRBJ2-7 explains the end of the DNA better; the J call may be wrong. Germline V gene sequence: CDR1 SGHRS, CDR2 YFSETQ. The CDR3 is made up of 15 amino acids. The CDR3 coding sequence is TGCGCCAGCAGCTTGGGAGGGACATACTCCTACGAGCAGTACTTC. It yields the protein CASSLGGTYSYEQYF.

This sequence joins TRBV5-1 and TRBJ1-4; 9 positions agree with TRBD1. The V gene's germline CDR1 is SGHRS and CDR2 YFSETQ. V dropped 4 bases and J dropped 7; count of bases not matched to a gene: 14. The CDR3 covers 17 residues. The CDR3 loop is CASSPRGQGGGGEKLFF. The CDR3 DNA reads TGCGCCAGCAGCCCCCGGGGACAGGGAGGAGGGGGTGAAAAACTGTTTTTT.

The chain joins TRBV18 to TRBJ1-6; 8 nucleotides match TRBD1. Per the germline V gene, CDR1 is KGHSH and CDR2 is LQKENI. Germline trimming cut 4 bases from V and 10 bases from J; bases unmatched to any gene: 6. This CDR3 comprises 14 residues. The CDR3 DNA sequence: TGTGCCAGCTCACAAGGACAGGGTGGATCACCCCTCCACTTT. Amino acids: CASSQGQGGSPLHF.

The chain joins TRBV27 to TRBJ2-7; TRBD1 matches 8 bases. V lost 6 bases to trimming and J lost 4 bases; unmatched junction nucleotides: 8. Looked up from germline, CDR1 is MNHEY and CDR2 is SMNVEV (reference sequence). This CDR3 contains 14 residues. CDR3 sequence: CASRITGGPYEQYF. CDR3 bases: TGTGCCAGCAGAATCACAGGGGGGCCGTACGAGCAGTACTTC.

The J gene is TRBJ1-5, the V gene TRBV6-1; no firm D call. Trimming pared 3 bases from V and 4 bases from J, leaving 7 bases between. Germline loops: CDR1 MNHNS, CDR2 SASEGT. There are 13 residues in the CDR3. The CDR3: CASSDWRNQPQHF. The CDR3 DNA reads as TGTGCCAGCAGTGATTGGAGAAATCAGCCCCAGCATTTT.

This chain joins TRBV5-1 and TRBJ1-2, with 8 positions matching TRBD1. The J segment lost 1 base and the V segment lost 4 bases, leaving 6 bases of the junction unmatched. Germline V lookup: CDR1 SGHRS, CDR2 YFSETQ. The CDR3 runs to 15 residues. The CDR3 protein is CASSLGTGDNYGYTF. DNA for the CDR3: TGCGCCAGCAGCCTCGGGACAGGAGATAACTATGGCTACACCTTC.

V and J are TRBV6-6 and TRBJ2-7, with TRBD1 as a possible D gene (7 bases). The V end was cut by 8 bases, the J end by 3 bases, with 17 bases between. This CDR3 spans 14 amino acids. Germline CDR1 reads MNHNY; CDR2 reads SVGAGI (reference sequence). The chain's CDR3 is CASSWRDSLYEQYF. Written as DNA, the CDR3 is TGTGCCAGCTCATGGCGGGACAGCCTCTACGAGCAGTACTTC.

The chain's CDR3 is CASSGPGEGSDTQYF. Here the CDR3 DNA reads TGTGCCAGCAGTGGGCCAGGGGAAGGATCAGATACGCAGTATTTT. The chain couples TRBV25-1 to TRBJ2-3, with a tentative D call TRBD1 (6 bases). This CDR3 is built from 15 residues. From germline, CDR1 is MGHDK and CDR2 SYGVNS. V lost 4 bases and J lost 4, with 15 bases in between.

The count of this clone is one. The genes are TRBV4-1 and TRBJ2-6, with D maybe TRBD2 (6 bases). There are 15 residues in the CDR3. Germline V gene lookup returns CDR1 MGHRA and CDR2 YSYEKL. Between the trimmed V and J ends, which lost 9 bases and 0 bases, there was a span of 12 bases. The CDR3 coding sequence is TGCGCCAGTAGTAGGAGGGACTCTGGGGCCAACGTCCTGACTTTC. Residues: CASSRRDSGANVLTF.

The CDR3 is CASSEARRQGGYGYTF. The CDR3 DNA follows: TGTGCCAGCAGTGAAGCCCGGAGACAGGGGGGGTATGGCTACACCTTC. The chain links TRBV6-1 to TRBJ1-2, with 9 positions matching TRBD1. V gave up 0 bases and J gave up 5 bases; unmatched junction bases: 7. CDR1 is MNHNS, CDR2 SASEGT, per germline. The CDR3 sequence is 16 residues long.

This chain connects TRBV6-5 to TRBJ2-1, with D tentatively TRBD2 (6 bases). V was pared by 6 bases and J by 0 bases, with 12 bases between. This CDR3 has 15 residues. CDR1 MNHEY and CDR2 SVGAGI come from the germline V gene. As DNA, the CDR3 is TGTGCCAGCAGGTTAGCGGAAAGCTCCTACAATGAGCAGTTCTTC. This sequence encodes CASRLAESSYNEQFF.

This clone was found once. CDR3 loop: CASSLRGLAVGTQYF. Written as DNA, the CDR3 is TGTGCCAGCAGCTTAAGGGGACTAGCGGTCGGTACGCAGTACTTC. The chain links TRBV7-6 to TRBJ2-7; 11 bases align to TRBD2. The V and J ends lost 2 bases and 9 bases, in that order; junction bases with no gene match: 9. Germline CDR1 reads SGHVS; CDR2 reads FNYEAQ. This CDR3 comprises 15 residues.

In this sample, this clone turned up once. This CDR3 reads CASSLGWQGRREQYF. The CDR3 nucleotides are TGCGCCAGCAGCTTGGGTTGGCAGGGTAGGCGCGAGCAGTACTTC. The chain combines TRBV5-1 with TRBJ2-7; D possibly corresponds to TRBD1 (5 bases). Germline CDR1 is SGHRS and CDR2 is YFSETQ. This CDR3 is 15 amino acids long. Trimming cost V 0 bases and J 6 bases, with 16 bases left between them.

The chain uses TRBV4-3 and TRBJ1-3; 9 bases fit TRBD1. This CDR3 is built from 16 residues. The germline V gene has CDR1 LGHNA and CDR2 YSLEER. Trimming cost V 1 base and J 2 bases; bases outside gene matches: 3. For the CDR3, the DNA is TGCGCCAGCAGCCAAGGGCGGACAGGGGCTGGAAACACCATATATTTT. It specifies CASSQGRTGAGNTIYF.